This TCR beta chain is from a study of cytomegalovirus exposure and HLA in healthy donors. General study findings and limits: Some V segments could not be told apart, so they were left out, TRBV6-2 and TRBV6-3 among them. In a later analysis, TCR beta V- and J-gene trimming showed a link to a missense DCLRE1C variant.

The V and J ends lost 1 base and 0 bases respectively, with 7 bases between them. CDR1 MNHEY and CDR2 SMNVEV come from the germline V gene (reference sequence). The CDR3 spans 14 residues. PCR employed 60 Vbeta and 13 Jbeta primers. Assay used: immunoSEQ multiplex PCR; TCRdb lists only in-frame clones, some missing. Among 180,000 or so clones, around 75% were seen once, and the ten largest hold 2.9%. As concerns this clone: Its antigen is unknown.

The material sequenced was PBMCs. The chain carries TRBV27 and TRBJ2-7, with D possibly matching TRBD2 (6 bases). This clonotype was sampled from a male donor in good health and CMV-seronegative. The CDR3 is CASSLWGLSYEQYF. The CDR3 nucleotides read TGTGCCAGCAGTTTATGGGGACTCTCCTACGAGCAGTACTTC.